This passage covers 20 T cell receptor beta chains from one sample sequenced in a study of PD-1 blockade in classical Hodgkin lymphoma. No patient escaped relapse after autologous stem cell transplantation, and brentuximab vedotin exposure varied. TCRdb keeps only in-frame clones here, not all; method: immunoSEQ multiplex PCR. The sample contains 84,000 or so clones, around nine tenths of which appear only once. This sample comprised peripheral blood mononuclear cells (PBMCs), obtained before the second cycle of nivolumab. These receptors were taken from a human donor with classical Hodgkin lymphoma.

This sequence joins TRBV6-6 and TRBJ1-1; D gene unclear. The CDR3 length is 14 residues. The V end lost 6 bases, the J end lost 4 bases, and 15 bases lay between the germline ends. Germline V gene lookup returns CDR1 MNHNY and CDR2 SVGAGI (reference sequence). The chain's CDR3 is CASSPRGPGTEAFF. For the CDR3, the DNA is TGTGCCAGCAGCCCCCGTGGTCCTGGCACTGAAGCTTTCTTT.

The rearrangement links TRBV30 to TRBJ1-1, with D unresolved. Germline CDR1 GTSNPN, CDR2 SVGIG (reference sequence). The V gene lost 2 bases and the J gene lost 1 base, with 8 bases spanning the gap. The CDR3 is 13 residues long. CDR3 in amino acids: CAWSLGANTEAFF. CDR3 coding DNA: TGTGCCTGGAGTTTAGGCGCGAACACTGAAGCTTTCTTT.

The rearrangement uses TRBV12-5 and TRBJ2-1, with D perhaps TRBD2 (5 bases). Deletions cut 9 bases from V and 3 bases from J, with 27 bases between. CDR3 size: 18 residues. The V gene's germline CDR1 is LGHNT and CDR2 FRNRAP. The chain's CDR3 is CASGLGSRVGRIYNEQFF. CDR3 bases: TGTGCTAGCGGCCTGGGATCTAGGGTTGGGAGAATCTACAATGAGCAGTTCTTC.

This chain uses TRBV15 with TRBJ2-2, with D possibly TRBD2 on 5 matching bases. Trimming took 5 bases from V and 7 from J, leaving 5 bases between them. CDR3 length: 11 amino acids. Looked up from germline, CDR1 is LNHNV and CDR2 is YYDKDF (reference sequence). The CDR3 loop is CATSGSGELFF. The CDR3 region has the DNA TGTGCCACCAGCGGGAGCGGGGAGCTGTTTTTT.

The rearrangement links TRBV6-5 to TRBJ1-1; the D gene is possibly TRBD1 (6 bases). The CDR3 consists of 16 residues. The V end was cut by 0 bases, the J end by 0 bases, with 11 bases between. Germline V gene data show CDR1 as MNHEY and CDR2 as SVGAGI. CDR3: CASSYSGGALNTEAFF. The CDR3 DNA reads TGTGCCAGCAGTTACTCGGGGGGCGCCCTGAACACTGAAGCTTTCTTT.

The chain recombines TRBV27 with TRBJ1-5; 9 nucleotides align to TRBD1. V was pared by 5 bases and J by 6 bases, with 8 bases of the junction left unmatched. The CDR3 contains 15 residues. Germline values: CDR1 MNHEY, CDR2 SMNVEV (reference sequence). The CDR3 reads CASSPGQGIGQPQHF. In nucleotides, the CDR3 is TGTGCCAGCAGTCCCGGACAGGGGATAGGTCAGCCCCAGCATTTT.

The chain uses TRBV6-5 and TRBJ1-1; D remains unclear. Germline assignment: CDR1 MNHEY and CDR2 SVGAGI. This CDR3 spans 13 amino acids. The ends were cut back, 6 bases at V and 4 bases at J, with 12 bases in the middle. The CDR3 coding sequence is TGTGCCAGCAGCTTCAGCGTAAGCACTGAAGCTTTCTTT. Encoded protein: CASSFSVSTEAFF.

The V gene is TRBV11-2, the J gene TRBJ1-1; 9 nucleotides line up with TRBD1. Germline V gene data show CDR1 as SGHAT and CDR2 as FQNNGV. The CDR3 covers 14 residues. Trimming took 3 bases from V and 11 from J; bases not matched to a gene: 10. The CDR3 region has the DNA TGTGCCAGCAGCTTGCAATACCGGGACAGGGTGGCTTTCTTT. It yields the protein CASSLQYRDRVAFF.

CDR3 loop: CAISESLAGDYSYEQYF. CDR3 nucleotide sequence: TGTGCCATCAGTGAGTCGTTAGCGGGTGACTACTCCTACGAGCAGTACTTC. V is TRBV10-3 and J is TRBJ2-7; 7 nucleotides agree with TRBD2. Germline V gives CDR1 ENHRY, CDR2 SYGVKD. J was trimmed by 0 bases and V by 0 bases; bases with no gene match: 8. This CDR3 is 17 amino acids long.

The rearrangement joins TRBV9 to TRBJ2-2; 7 bases line up with TRBD2. There are 16 residues in the CDR3. The trim removed 4 bases at V and 5 bases at J, leaving 11 bases unmatched. Germline V gene sequence: CDR1 SGDLS, CDR2 YYNGEE. CDR3 bases: TGTGCCAGCAGCCCCGCCGGGACTACAAGTACCGGGGAGCTGTTTTTT. It translates to CASSPAGTTSTGELFF.

The gene calls are TRBV5-1 and TRBJ2-3, with 7 bases that match TRBD2. The CDR3 spans 13 residues. Germline CDR1 SGHRS, CDR2 YFSETQ. Trimming took 7 bases from V and 4 from J; bases not matched to a gene: 6. The CDR3 bases are TGCGCCAGCGCGAGGGAGGGCCCAGATACGCAGTATTTT. It is translated as CASAREGPDTQYF. Complete variable domain (other parts from reference TRBV5-1 and TRBJ2-3): KAGVTQTPRYLIKTRGQQVTLSCSPISGHRSVSWYQQTPGQGLQFLFEYFSETQRNKGNFPGRFSGRQFSNSRSEMNVSTLELGDSALYLCASAREGPDTQYFGPGTRLTVL.

The chain joins TRBV6-1 to TRBJ2-3; tentative D call: TRBD2 (5 bases). CDR1 and CDR2 (germline): MNHNS, SASEGT. Trimming pared 3 bases from V and 4 bases from J, leaving 8 bases between. This CDR3 contains 13 residues. CDR3 sequence reads: CASSDRDPDTQYF. The DNA for the CDR3 is TGTGCCAGCAGTGATCGGGATCCAGATACGCAGTATTTT.

This chain uses TRBV29-1 with TRBJ1-4; perhaps TRBD1 as D (6 bases). V was pared by 7 bases and J by 2 bases, with 8 bases between. The germline CDR1 and CDR2 sequences are SQVTM and ANQGSEA. The CDR3 runs to 12 residues. CDR3 nucleotides: TGCAGCGGGGGGCAGACTAATGAAAAACTGTTTTTT. Protein product: CSGGQTNEKLFF.

The rearrangement links TRBV27 to TRBJ2-2; a possible D gene is TRBD2 (5 bases). The germline CDR1 and CDR2 sequences are MNHEY and SMNVEV (reference sequence). The length of the CDR3 is 15 residues. Trimming took 3 bases from V and 5 from J, leaving 13 bases between them. The CDR3 is CASSLSVRGTGELFF. As DNA, the CDR3 is TGTGCCAGCAGTTTGTCGGTCAGAGGGACCGGGGAGCTGTTTTTT.

This chain uses TRBV7-9 with TRBJ2-3, with TRBD2 matching over 15 bases. Germline trimming cut 5 bases from V and 4 bases from J; bases unmatched to any gene: 7. In germline, CDR1 is SEHNR, CDR2 FQNEAQ (reference sequence). The CDR3 length is 17 residues. The CDR3 is CASSPGLAGGPSDTQYF. DNA of the CDR3: TGTGCCAGCAGCCCCGGACTAGCGGGAGGGCCATCAGATACGCAGTATTTT.

The chain links TRBV10-3 to TRBJ2-1; a possible D gene is TRBD2 (6 bases). Germline V CDR1 and CDR2: ENHRY, SYGVKD. V lost 11 bases to trimming and J lost 0 bases, with 14 bases between them. The CDR3 loop spans 14 amino acids. CDR3 amino acids: CASKLASSYNEQFF. The CDR3, as DNA: TGTGCCTCAAAACTAGCCAGCTCCTACAATGAGCAGTTCTTC.

The chain links TRBV19 to TRBJ2-3, with TRBD1 identical over 7 bases. V shed 5 bases and J 3 bases; nucleotides not matched to a gene: 11. The CDR3 is 16 residues long. Germline values: CDR1 LNHDA, CDR2 SQIVND (reference sequence). CDR3 bases: TGTGCCAGTAGTGTTCTACAGGGGCCGGTAACAGATACGCAGTATTTT. Residues: CASSVLQGPVTDTQYF.

This chain connects TRBV5-1 to TRBJ2-1, with 8 bases that match TRBD1. This CDR3 has 14 amino acids. J lost 6 bases, V lost 4 bases, and 6 bases had no gene match. The germline V gene has CDR1 SGHRS and CDR2 YFSETQ. The CDR3 nucleotides are TGCGCCAGCAGCGGGGAGGACAGGGTCAATGAGCAGTTCTTC. It translates to CASSGEDRVNEQFF.

The rearrangement uses TRBV10-1 and TRBJ2-7; either TRBD1 or TRBD2 may fit D (5 bases each). V dropped 6 bases and J dropped 3 bases, with 18 bases sitting between them. Germline V gene sequence: CDR1 WNHNN, CDR2 SYGVQD (reference sequence). This CDR3 spans 15 amino acids. CDR3 protein: CASRPPEGKGYEQYF. CDR3 bases: TGCGCCAGCAGACCTCCAGAGGGGAAGGGCTACGAGCAGTACTTC.

This chain links TRBV29-1 with TRBJ1-1, with D possibly TRBD1 on 6 matching bases. This CDR3 spans 15 amino acids. Trimming took 3 bases from V and 4 from J, leaving 18 bases between them. CDR1 and CDR2 from the germline V gene are SQVTM and ANQGSEA. In DNA form, the CDR3 reads TGCAGCGTTGAGGTTCCGGGGGCGCGGGGCACTGAAGCTTTCTTT. This gives the protein CSVEVPGARGTEAFF.